A selection of T cell receptor beta chains follows, all from one sample in a study of shared clonotypes between healthy human individuals. Libraries were prepared by immunoSEQ multiplex PCR; TCRdb keeps only in-frame clonotypes and omits some of them. The sample lists around 2,100,000 clones; about 95% were seen once. The sequenced material came from naive CD8+ T cells sorted from blood. These receptors came from a man aged 18 to 30 in good health. Each CDR3 is given with its conserved first and last residue. A D gene is named only where the DNA matches it firmly. The listing skips clone size in some rows; elsewhere it reads once, few, many or a size class.

D gene: -
clone size: once
J gene: TRBJ2-7
V gene: TRBV27
CDR3 DNA: TGTGCCAGCAGTTTCAATGGTGGGCTCGGGCAGTACTTC
CDR3 protein: CASSFNGGLGQYF

D gene: TRBD2
clone size: -
J gene: TRBJ2-2
V gene: TRBV19
CDR3 DNA: TGTGCCAGTAACCCCAGCGGGAACTATGCCGGGGAGCTGTTTTTT
CDR3 protein: CASNPSGNYAGELFF

D gene: TRBD1
clone size: -
J gene: TRBJ1-4
V gene: TRBV6-5
CDR3 DNA: TGTGCCAGCAGTCCAGGGGGGACCCAGGAAAAACTGTTTTTT
CDR3 protein: CASSPGGTQEKLFF

D gene: -
clone size: few
J gene: TRBJ1-2
V gene: TRBV7-9
CDR3 DNA: TGTGCCAGCAGCTTTACTTTGGACTATGGCTACACCTTC
CDR3 protein: CASSFTLDYGYTF

D gene: TRBD2
clone size: -
J gene: TRBJ2-7
V gene: TRBV6-1
CDR3 DNA: TGTGCCAGCAGCGTCAGCGGGGGGACCTACGAGCAGTACTTC
CDR3 protein: CASSVSGGTYEQYF

D gene: -
clone size: -
J gene: TRBJ2-2
V gene: TRBV6-1
CDR3 DNA: TGTGCCAGCAGTGAATGGGGGGCCGGCACCGGGGAGCTGTTTTTT
CDR3 protein: CASSEWGAGTGELFF

D gene: -
clone size: -
J gene: TRBJ1-5
V gene: TRBV5-5
CDR3 DNA: TGTGCCAGCAGCCCCGTGGGGGGCTCCCTCAATCAGCCCCAGCATTTT
CDR3 protein: CASSPVGGSLNQPQHF

D gene: TRBD2
clone size: -
J gene: TRBJ2-7
V gene: TRBV4-1
CDR3 DNA: TGCGCCAGCAGCCAGGTTAGCGGGGGATACGAGCAGTACTTC
CDR3 protein: CASSQVSGGYEQYF

D gene: -
clone size: -
J gene: TRBJ2-1
V gene: TRBV6-5
CDR3 DNA: TGTGCCAGCAGTTACCCCGGCCCCCGGTCGGGGGAGCAGTTCTTC
CDR3 protein: CASSYPGPRSGEQFF

D gene: TRBD2
clone size: -
J gene: TRBJ2-7
V gene: TRBV28
CDR3 DNA: TGTGCCAGCAGTTCAGTCAGGGAGGGGTCCTACGAGCAGTACTTC
CDR3 protein: CASSSVREGSYEQYF

D gene: TRBD1
clone size: -
J gene: TRBJ2-7
V gene: TRBV7-6
CDR3 DNA: TGTGCCAGCAGCTACGGGACAGGGCTATCCTACGAGCAGTACTTC
CDR3 protein: CASSYGTGLSYEQYF

D gene: -
clone size: -
J gene: TRBJ2-7
V gene: TRBV2
CDR3 DNA: TGTGCCAGCAGTGAATTTGCGGAGGGCCTCGCCGAGCAGTACTTC
CDR3 protein: CASSEFAEGLAEQYF

D gene: -
clone size: -
J gene: TRBJ1-2
V gene: TRBV5-5
CDR3 DNA: TGTGCCAGCAGCTTGGAACCGGGGGGCAACTATGGCTACACCTTC
CDR3 protein: CASSLEPGGNYGYTF

D gene: -
clone size: -
J gene: TRBJ2-1
V gene: TRBV4-1
CDR3 DNA: TGCGCCAGCAGCCAAGGCCTACTTGGGGGTGAGCAGTTCTTC
CDR3 protein: CASSQGLLGGEQFF

D gene: TRBD1
clone size: -
J gene: TRBJ2-7
V gene: TRBV5-1
CDR3 DNA: TGCGCCAGCAGTTACAGGGGCCCCTACGAGCAGTACTTC
CDR3 protein: CASSYRGPYEQYF

D gene: TRBD2
clone size: -
J gene: TRBJ2-1
V gene: TRBV30
CDR3 DNA: TGTGCCTGGAGCCTTAGGGTGCTAGCGGGATCTTTCTACAATGAGCAGTTCTTC
CDR3 protein: CAWSLRVLAGSFYNEQFF

D gene: TRBD1
clone size: -
J gene: TRBJ1-5
V gene: TRBV6-4
CDR3 DNA: TGTGCCAGCCAGTGGGACAGGGGCAGCAATCAGCCCCAGCATTTT
CDR3 protein: CASQWDRGSNQPQHF

D gene: -
clone size: -
J gene: TRBJ2-1
V gene: TRBV25-1
CDR3 DNA: TGTGCCAGCAGCCGCCCCTCCGGGATTGAGCAGTTCTTC
CDR3 protein: CASSRPSGIEQFF

D gene: -
clone size: once
J gene: TRBJ2-7
V gene: TRBV4-3
CDR3 DNA: TGCGCCAGCAGCCAAGGGATACAGGGCAACGAGCAGTACTTC
CDR3 protein: CASSQGIQGNEQYF

D gene: -
clone size: few
J gene: TRBJ2-2
V gene: TRBV5-6
CDR3 DNA: TGTGCCAGCAGCTTGATAGCCGGGGAGCTGTTTTTT
CDR3 protein: CASSLIAGELFF

D gene: -
clone size: -
J gene: TRBJ2-1
V gene: TRBV19
CDR3 DNA: TGTGCCAGTAAAGTTTCCCCATATGGAGGGAACAATGAGCAGTTCTTC
CDR3 protein: CASKVSPYGGNNEQFF

D gene: -
clone size: -
J gene: TRBJ2-2
V gene: TRBV9
CDR3 DNA: TGTGCCAGCAGCGCCACAAGTTCCACCGGGGAGCTGTTTTTT
CDR3 protein: CASSATSSTGELFF

D gene: -
clone size: -
J gene: TRBJ2-1
V gene: TRBV5-1
CDR3 DNA: TGCGCCAGCAGTTCGTCAAGTAGCTCCTACAATGAGCAGTTCTTC
CDR3 protein: CASSSSSSSYNEQFF

D gene: -
clone size: -
J gene: TRBJ2-3
V gene: TRBV7-2
CDR3 DNA: TGTGCCAGCAGCCACATCCGTACAGATACGCAGTATTTT
CDR3 protein: CASSHIRTDTQYF

D gene: -
clone size: once
J gene: TRBJ2-7
V gene: TRBV4-1
CDR3 DNA: TGCGCCAGCAGCCCTGTCCACCTCTACGAGCAGTACTTC
CDR3 protein: CASSPVHLYEQYF

D gene: -
clone size: once
J gene: TRBJ2-7
V gene: TRBV11-2
CDR3 DNA: TGTGCCAGCAGCTTAGGCACTAGGTACGAGCAGTACTTC
CDR3 protein: CASSLGTRYEQYF

D gene: TRBD1
clone size: -
J gene: TRBJ1-4
V gene: TRBV30
CDR3 DNA: TGTGCCTGGAGTGTTTGGGGACAGGGTCGAGAAAAACTGTTTTTT
CDR3 protein: CAWSVWGQGREKLFF

D gene: -
clone size: -
J gene: TRBJ1-4
V gene: TRBV11-1
CDR3 DNA: TGTGCCAGCAGCTCCAGTGAGGGCGGAAAACTGTTTTTT
CDR3 protein: CASSSSEGGKLFF

D gene: -
clone size: -
J gene: TRBJ2-3
V gene: TRBV5-4
CDR3 DNA: TGTGCCAGTTACGATCCGGGGCTGAGAGATACGCAGTATTTT
CDR3 protein: CASYDPGLRDTQYF

D gene: -
clone size: -
J gene: TRBJ2-1
V gene: TRBV7-6
CDR3 DNA: TGTGCCAGCAGCTTAGGGAGACAGTTTGAGCAGTTCTTC
CDR3 protein: CASSLGRQFEQFF

D gene: -
clone size: -
J gene: TRBJ1-2
V gene: TRBV2
CDR3 DNA: TGTGCCAGCAGTGCCGGCAGCCCCGGCTACACCTTC
CDR3 protein: CASSAGSPGYTF

D gene: TRBD1
clone size: once
J gene: TRBJ2-7
V gene: TRBV4-3
CDR3 DNA: TGCGCCAGCAGCCTTGACAGGGGCGAGCAGTACTTC
CDR3 protein: CASSLDRGEQYF

D gene: -
clone size: -
J gene: TRBJ1-1
V gene: TRBV15
CDR3 DNA: TGTGCCACCAGCAGAGGAACGGAGAGCCTAAACACTGAAGCTTTCTTT
CDR3 protein: CATSRGTESLNTEAFF

D gene: TRBD2
clone size: -
J gene: TRBJ2-1
V gene: TRBV27
CDR3 DNA: TGTGCCAGCAGTCCTAGCGGGGGGCGCTACAATGAGCAGTTCTTC
CDR3 protein: CASSPSGGRYNEQFF

D gene: TRBD1
clone size: -
J gene: TRBJ2-6
V gene: TRBV4-1
CDR3 DNA: TGCGCCAGCAGCCCCTCAATAAGACAGGGGGCGTCTGGGGCCAACGTCCTGACTTTC
CDR3 protein: CASSPSIRQGASGANVLTF

D gene: -
clone size: -
J gene: TRBJ2-5
V gene: TRBV27
CDR3 DNA: TGTGCCAGCAGCCCAACCGGAAACCCAGGAGAGACCCAGTACTTC
CDR3 protein: CASSPTGNPGETQYF

D gene: TRBD2
clone size: -
J gene: TRBJ2-1
V gene: TRBV7-2
CDR3 DNA: TGTGCCAGCAGCTTAGTGTTGCGGGGGGGCGATGAGCAGTTCTTC
CDR3 protein: CASSLVLRGGDEQFF

D gene: TRBD1
clone size: -
J gene: TRBJ2-2
V gene: TRBV4-1
CDR3 DNA: TGCGCCAGCAGCCAAGCGACTAGGACAGGGACCCCGGAGCTGTTTTTT
CDR3 protein: CASSQATRTGTPELFF

D gene: TRBD2
clone size: -
J gene: TRBJ2-2
V gene: TRBV9
CDR3 DNA: TGTGCCAGCAGCTCCCCGGGAGGGGGCACCGGGGAGCTGTTTTTT
CDR3 protein: CASSSPGGGTGELFF

D gene: -
clone size: -
J gene: TRBJ2-6
V gene: TRBV11-2
CDR3 DNA: TGTGCCAGCAGCCTCATTTCTGGGGCCAACGTCCTGACTTTC
CDR3 protein: CASSLISGANVLTF

D gene: -
clone size: -
J gene: TRBJ2-7
V gene: TRBV6-6
CDR3 DNA: TGTGCCAGCAGTTACTCGGGCCAGCTCTACGAGCAGTACTTC
CDR3 protein: CASSYSGQLYEQYF

D gene: -
clone size: -
J gene: TRBJ2-7
V gene: TRBV19
CDR3 DNA: TGTGCCAGTAGTATCCAAGGTTCCTACGAGCAGTACTTC
CDR3 protein: CASSIQGSYEQYF

D gene: -
clone size: -
J gene: TRBJ1-3
V gene: TRBV28
CDR3 DNA: TGTGCCAGCCATAGGGGCATAACGGACACCATATATTTT
CDR3 protein: CASHRGITDTIYF

D gene: TRBD1
clone size: -
J gene: TRBJ2-3
V gene: TRBV5-6
CDR3 DNA: TGTGCCAGCAGCTTAGAGGGGGCTTACGCAGATACGCAGTATTTT
CDR3 protein: CASSLEGAYADTQYF

D gene: -
clone size: -
J gene: TRBJ1-5
V gene: TRBV27
CDR3 DNA: TGTGCCAGCAGTTTTTTGGGGGACAATCAGCCCCAGCATTTT
CDR3 protein: CASSFLGDNQPQHF